The entry below gives a single T cell receptor (beta chain) sequence along with its context. The protocol was immunoSEQ multiplex PCR, while the TCRdb copy is restricted to in-frame clones and leaves out a portion. This sample has about 100,000 clones, with roughly 72% found just once. From germline, CDR1 is MNHNY and CDR2 SVGAGI (reference sequence). Between the trimmed V and J ends, which lost 7 bases and 13 bases, there was a span of 19 bases. The CDR3 loop spans 12 amino acids. The data belong to a study of blood T cell repertoires in COVID-19. At the level of the study: The study drew acute and convalescent COVID-19 samples from the United States, Italy and Spain.

Sequencing was done on a sample of peripheral blood. The chain employs TRBV6-6 and TRBJ2-5; D unresolved. This TCR was sampled from a man older than 75 with acute or convalescent COVID-19. CDR3 DNA: TGTGCCAGCACGAATGGGCGAATCCTTCTGTACTTC. Its protein product is CASTNGRILLYF.